The clone carrying this TCR beta chain was detected only once. Germline CDR1 SNHLY, CDR2 FYNNEI. The CDR3 runs 15 residues. V was shortened by 3 bases and J by 8 bases, with 19 bases between the two germline ends. Here immunoSEQ multiplex PCR was the method, and the copy in TCRdb shows in-frame clones only, minus some. The table includes hundreds of thousands of clones, approximately 73% detected once. This specimen belongs to a study of shared clonotypes between healthy human individuals. The rearrangement joins TRBV2 to TRBJ1-2; D perhaps matches TRBD1 (5 bases). Source material: memory CD4+ T cells sorted from blood. Subset noted: CD45RA-negative fraction. This clonotype originated in a woman aged 25 to 39 in good health. The CDR3 loop is CASSDGGAISPGYTF. In nucleotides, the CDR3 is TGTGCCAGCAGTGACGGCGGGGCGATCTCCCCGGGCTACACCTTC.